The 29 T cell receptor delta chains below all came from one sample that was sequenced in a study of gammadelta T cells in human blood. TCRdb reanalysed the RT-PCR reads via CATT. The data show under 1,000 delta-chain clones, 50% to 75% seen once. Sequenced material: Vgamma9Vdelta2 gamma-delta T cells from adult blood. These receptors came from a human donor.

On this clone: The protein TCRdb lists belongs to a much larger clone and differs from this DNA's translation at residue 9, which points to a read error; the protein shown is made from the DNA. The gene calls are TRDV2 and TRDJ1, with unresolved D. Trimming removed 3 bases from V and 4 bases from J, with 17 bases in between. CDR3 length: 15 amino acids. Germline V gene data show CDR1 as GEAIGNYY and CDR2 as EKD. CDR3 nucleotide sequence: TGTGCCTGTGACCGAGTGGGTCCCCGGGGCGATAAACTCATCTTT. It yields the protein CACDRVGPRGDKLIF.

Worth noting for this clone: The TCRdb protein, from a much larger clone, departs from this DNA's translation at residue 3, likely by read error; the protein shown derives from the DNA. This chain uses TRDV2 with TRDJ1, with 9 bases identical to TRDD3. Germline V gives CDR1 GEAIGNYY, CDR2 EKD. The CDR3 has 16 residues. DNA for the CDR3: TGTGCCGGTGACCCGGTCGGGGGGGATACCGAATCAAAACTCATCTTT. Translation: CAGDPVGGDTESKLIF.

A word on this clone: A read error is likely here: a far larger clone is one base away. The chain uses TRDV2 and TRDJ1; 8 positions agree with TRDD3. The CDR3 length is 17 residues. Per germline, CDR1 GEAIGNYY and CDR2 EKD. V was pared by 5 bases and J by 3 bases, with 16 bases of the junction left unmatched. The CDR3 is CACVPTGLGARADKLIF. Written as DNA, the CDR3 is TGTGCCTGTGTCCCCACTGGACTGGGGGCGAGAGCCGATAAACTCATCTTT.

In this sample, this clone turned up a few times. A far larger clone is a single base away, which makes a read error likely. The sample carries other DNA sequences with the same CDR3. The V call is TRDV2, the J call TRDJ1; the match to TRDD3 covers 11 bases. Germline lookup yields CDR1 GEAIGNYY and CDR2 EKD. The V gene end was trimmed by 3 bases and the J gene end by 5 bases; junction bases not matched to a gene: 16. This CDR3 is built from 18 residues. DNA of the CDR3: TGTGCCTGTGACCCCATGCCGATACTGGGGGATAGAAGTGATAAACTCATCTTT. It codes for CACDPMPILGDRSDKLIF.

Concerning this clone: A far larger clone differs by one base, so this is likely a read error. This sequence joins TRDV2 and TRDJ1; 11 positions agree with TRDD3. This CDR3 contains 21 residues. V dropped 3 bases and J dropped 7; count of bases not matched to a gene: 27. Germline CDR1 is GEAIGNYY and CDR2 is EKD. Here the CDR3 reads CACDSVKHPTGGYPVDGKLIF. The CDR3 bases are TGTGCCTGTGACTCCGTGAAGCATCCTACTGGGGGATATCCGGTCGATGGTAAACTCATCTTT.

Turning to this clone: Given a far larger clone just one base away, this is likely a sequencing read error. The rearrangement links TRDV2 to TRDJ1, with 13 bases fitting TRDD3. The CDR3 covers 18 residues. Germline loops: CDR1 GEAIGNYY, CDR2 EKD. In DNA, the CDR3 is TGTGCCTGTGACCCTCTACTGGGGGATACGCCGGCGCCCGATAAACGCATCTTT. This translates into CACDPLLGDTPAPDKRIF.

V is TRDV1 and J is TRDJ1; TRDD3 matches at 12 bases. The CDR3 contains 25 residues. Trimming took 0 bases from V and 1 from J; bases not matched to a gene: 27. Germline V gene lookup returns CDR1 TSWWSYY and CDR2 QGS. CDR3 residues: CALGELGGGFGYWGIPWGPTDKLIF. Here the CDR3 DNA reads TGTGCTCTTGGGGAACTAGGGGGTGGATTTGGGTACTGGGGGATACCGTGGGGTCCCACCGATAAACTCATCTTT.

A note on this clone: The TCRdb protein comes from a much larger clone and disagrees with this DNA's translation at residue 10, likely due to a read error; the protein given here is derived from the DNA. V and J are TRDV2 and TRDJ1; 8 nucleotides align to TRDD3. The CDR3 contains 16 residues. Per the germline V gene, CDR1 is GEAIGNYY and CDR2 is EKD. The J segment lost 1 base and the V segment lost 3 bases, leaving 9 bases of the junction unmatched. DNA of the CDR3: TGTGCCTGTGACCGTCTGGGGATACCGGTCACCGATAAACTCATCTTT. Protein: CACDRLGIPVTDKLIF.

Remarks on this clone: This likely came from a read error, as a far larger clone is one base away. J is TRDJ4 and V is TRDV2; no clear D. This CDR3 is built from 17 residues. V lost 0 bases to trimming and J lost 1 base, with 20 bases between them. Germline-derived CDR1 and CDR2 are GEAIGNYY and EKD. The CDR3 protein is CACDTVGHETLRRPLIF. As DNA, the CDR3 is TGTGCCTGTGACACCGTCGGACACGAGACATTGCGCAGACCCCTGATCTTT.

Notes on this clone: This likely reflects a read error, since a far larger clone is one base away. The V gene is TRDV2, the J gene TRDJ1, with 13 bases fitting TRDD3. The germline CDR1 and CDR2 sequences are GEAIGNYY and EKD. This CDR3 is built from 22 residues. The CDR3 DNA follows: TGTGCCTGTGACACCTTGCGACTGGGGGATACGCAGAGGGCGGCGTACACCGATAAATTCATCTTT. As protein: CACDTLRLGDTQRAAYTDKFIF.

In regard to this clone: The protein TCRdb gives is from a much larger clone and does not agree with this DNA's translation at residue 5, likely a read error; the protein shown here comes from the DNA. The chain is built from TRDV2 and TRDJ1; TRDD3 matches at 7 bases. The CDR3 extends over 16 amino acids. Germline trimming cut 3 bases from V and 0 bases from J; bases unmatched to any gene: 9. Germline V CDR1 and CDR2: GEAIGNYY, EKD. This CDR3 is CACDAMGDLYTDKLIF. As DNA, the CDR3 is TGTGCCTGTGACGCGATGGGGGACCTCTACACCGATAAACTCATCTTT.

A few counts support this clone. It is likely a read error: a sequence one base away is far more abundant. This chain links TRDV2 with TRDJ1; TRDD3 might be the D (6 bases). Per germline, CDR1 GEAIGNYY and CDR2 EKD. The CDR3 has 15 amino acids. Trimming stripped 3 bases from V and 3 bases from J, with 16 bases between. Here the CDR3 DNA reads TGTGCCTGTGACCCCGTCGGGGGGGAGGCCGATAAACTCATCTTT. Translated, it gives CACDPVGGEADKLIF.

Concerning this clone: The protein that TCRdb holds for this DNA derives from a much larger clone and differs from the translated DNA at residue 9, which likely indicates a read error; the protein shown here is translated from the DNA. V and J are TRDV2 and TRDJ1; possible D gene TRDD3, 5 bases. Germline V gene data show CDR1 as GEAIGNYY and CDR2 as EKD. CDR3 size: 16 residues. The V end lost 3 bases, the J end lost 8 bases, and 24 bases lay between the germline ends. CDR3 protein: CACDPVGGYTESKLIF. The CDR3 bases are TGTGCCTGTGACCCGGTCGGGGGGTATACCGAATCAAAACTCATCTTT.

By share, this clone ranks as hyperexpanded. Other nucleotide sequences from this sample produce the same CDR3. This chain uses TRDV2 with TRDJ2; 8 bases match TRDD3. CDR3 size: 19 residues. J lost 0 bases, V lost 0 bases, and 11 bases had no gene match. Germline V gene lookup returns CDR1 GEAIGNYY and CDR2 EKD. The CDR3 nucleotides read TGTGCCTGTGACACCGGGGGCTGGGGGACCCGAGCTTTGACAGCACAACTCTTCTTT. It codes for CACDTGGWGTRALTAQLFF.

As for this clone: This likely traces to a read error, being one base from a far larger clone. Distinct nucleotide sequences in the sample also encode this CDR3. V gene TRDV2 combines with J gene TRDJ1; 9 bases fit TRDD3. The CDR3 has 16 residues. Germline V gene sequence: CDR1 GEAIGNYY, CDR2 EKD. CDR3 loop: CACDTLGDGVDDKLIF. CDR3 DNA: TGTGCCTGTGACACGCTGGGGGATGGAGTCGACGATAAACTCATCTTC.

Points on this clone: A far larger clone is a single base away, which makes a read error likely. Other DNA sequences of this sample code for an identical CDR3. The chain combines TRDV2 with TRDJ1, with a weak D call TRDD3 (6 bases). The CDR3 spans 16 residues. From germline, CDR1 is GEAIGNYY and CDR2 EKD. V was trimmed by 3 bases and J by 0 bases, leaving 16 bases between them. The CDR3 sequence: CACDPLGNPYTDKLIF. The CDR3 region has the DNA TGTGCCTGTGACCCCCTGGGGAACCCGTACACCGATAAACTCATCTTT.

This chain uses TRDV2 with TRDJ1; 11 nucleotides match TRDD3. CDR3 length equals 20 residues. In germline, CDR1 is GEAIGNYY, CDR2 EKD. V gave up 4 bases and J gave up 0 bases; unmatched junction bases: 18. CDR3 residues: CACEDLGDTREVPYTDKLIF. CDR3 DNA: TGTGCCTGTGAGGATTTGGGGGATACGCGGGAAGTCCCTTACACCGATAAACTCATCTTT.

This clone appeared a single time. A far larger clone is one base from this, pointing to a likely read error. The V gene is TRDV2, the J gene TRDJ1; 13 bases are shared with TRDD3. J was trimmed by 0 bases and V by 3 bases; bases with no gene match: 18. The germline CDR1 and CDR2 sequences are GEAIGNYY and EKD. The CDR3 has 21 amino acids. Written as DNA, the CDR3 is TGTGCCTGTGACGCCATACTGGGGGATACGATGTCCCGCGAGTACACCGATAAACTCATCTTT. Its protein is CACDAILGDTMSREYTDKLIF.

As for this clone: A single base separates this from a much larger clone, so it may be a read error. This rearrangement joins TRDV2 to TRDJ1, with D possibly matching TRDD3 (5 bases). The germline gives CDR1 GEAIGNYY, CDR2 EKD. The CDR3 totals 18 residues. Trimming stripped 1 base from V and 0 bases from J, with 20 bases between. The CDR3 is CACDTVRGPYSNTDKLIF. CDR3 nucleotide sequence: TGTGCCTGTGACACGGTACGGGGGCCGTACTCGAACACCGATAAACTCATCTTT.

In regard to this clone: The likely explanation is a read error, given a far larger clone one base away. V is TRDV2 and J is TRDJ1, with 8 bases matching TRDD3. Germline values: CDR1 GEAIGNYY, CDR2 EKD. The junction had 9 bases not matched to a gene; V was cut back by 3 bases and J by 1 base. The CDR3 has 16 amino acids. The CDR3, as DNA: TGTGCCTGTGACTGTCTGGGGATACCGATCACCGATAAACTCATCTTT. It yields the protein CACDCLGIPITDKLIF.

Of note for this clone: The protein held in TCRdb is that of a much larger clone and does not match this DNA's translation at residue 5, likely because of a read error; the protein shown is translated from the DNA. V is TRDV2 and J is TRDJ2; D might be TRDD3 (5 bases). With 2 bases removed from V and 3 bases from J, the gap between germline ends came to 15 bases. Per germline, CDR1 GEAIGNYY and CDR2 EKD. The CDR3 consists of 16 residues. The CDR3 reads CACDIVGNKLTAQLFF. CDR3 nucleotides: TGTGCCTGTGACATAGTGGGGAACAAACTGACAGCACAACTCTTCTTT.

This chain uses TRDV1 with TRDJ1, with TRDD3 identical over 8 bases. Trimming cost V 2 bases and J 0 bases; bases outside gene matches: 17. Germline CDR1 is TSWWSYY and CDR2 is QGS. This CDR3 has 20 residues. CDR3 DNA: TGTGCTCTTGGGGAATGGGTCTACTTGGGATACGCTATCTACACCGATAAACTCATCTTT. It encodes CALGEWVYLGYAIYTDKLIF.

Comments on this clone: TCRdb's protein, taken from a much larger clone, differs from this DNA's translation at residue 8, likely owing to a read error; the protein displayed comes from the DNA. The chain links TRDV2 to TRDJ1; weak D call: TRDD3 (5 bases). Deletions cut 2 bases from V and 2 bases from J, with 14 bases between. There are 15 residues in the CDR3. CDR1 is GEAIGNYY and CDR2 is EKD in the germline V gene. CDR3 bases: TGTGCCTGTGACAAATTGGGGAATACGACCGATAAACTCATCTTT. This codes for CACDKLGNTTDKLIF.

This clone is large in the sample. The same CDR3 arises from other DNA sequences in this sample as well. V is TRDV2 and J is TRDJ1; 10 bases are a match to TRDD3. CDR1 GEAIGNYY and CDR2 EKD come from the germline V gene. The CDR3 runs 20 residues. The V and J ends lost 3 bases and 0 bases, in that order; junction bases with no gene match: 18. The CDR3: CACDALSYVLGDPDTDKLIF. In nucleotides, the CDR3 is TGTGCCTGTGACGCCCTTTCCTACGTACTGGGGGATCCTGACACCGATAAACTCATCTTT.

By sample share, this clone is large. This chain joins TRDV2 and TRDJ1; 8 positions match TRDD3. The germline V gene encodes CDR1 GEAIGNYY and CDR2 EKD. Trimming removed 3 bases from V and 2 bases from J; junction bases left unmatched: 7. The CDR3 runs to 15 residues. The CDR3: CACDWLGDPTDKLIF. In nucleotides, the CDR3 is TGTGCCTGTGACTGGCTGGGGGACCCGACCGATAAACTCATCTTT.

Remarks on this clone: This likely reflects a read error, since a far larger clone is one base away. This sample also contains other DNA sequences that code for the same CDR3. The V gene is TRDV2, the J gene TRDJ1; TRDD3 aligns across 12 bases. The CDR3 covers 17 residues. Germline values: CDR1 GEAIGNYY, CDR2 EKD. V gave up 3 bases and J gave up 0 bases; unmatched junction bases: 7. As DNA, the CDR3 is TGTGCCTGTGACTCCGTACTGGGGGATACCTACACCGATAAACTCATCTTT. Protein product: CACDSVLGDTYTDKLIF.

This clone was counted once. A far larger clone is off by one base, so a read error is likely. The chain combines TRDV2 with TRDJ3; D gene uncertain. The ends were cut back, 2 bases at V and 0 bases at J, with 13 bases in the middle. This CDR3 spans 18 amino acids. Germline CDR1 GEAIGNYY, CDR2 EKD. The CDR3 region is CACDNVGPSSWDTRQMFF. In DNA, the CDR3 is TGTGCCTGTGACAACGTGGGACCTAGCTCCTGGGACACCCGACAGATGTTTTTC.

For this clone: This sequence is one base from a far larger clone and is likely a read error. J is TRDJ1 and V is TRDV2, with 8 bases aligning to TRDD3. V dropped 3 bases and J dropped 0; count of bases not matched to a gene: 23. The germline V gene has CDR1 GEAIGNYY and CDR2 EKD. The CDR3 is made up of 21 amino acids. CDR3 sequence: CACDPLIHTGGSPSYTDKLIF. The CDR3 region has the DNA TGTGCCTGTGACCCCTTAATCCATACTGGGGGCTCACCATCGTACACCGATAAACTCATCTTT.

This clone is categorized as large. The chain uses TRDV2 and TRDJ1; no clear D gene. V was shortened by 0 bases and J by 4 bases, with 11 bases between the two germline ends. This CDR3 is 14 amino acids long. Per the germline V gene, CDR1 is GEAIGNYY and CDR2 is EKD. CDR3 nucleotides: TGTGCCTGTGACACCTTAGAGTCCGGCGATAAACTCATCTTT. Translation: CACDTLESGDKLIF.